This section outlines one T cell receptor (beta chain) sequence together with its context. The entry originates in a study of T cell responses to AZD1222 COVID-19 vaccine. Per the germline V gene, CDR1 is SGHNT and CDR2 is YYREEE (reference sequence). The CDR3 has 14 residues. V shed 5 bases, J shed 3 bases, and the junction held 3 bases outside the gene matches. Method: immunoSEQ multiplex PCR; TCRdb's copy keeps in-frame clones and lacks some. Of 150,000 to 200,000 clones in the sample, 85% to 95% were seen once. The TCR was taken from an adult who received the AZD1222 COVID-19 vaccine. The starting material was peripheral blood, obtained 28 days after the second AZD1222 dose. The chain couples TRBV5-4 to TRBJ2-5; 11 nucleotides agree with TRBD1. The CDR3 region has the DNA TGTGCCAGCAGGCGGGACAGGGGGGAAGAGACCCAGTACTTC. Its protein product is CASRRDRGEETQYF.